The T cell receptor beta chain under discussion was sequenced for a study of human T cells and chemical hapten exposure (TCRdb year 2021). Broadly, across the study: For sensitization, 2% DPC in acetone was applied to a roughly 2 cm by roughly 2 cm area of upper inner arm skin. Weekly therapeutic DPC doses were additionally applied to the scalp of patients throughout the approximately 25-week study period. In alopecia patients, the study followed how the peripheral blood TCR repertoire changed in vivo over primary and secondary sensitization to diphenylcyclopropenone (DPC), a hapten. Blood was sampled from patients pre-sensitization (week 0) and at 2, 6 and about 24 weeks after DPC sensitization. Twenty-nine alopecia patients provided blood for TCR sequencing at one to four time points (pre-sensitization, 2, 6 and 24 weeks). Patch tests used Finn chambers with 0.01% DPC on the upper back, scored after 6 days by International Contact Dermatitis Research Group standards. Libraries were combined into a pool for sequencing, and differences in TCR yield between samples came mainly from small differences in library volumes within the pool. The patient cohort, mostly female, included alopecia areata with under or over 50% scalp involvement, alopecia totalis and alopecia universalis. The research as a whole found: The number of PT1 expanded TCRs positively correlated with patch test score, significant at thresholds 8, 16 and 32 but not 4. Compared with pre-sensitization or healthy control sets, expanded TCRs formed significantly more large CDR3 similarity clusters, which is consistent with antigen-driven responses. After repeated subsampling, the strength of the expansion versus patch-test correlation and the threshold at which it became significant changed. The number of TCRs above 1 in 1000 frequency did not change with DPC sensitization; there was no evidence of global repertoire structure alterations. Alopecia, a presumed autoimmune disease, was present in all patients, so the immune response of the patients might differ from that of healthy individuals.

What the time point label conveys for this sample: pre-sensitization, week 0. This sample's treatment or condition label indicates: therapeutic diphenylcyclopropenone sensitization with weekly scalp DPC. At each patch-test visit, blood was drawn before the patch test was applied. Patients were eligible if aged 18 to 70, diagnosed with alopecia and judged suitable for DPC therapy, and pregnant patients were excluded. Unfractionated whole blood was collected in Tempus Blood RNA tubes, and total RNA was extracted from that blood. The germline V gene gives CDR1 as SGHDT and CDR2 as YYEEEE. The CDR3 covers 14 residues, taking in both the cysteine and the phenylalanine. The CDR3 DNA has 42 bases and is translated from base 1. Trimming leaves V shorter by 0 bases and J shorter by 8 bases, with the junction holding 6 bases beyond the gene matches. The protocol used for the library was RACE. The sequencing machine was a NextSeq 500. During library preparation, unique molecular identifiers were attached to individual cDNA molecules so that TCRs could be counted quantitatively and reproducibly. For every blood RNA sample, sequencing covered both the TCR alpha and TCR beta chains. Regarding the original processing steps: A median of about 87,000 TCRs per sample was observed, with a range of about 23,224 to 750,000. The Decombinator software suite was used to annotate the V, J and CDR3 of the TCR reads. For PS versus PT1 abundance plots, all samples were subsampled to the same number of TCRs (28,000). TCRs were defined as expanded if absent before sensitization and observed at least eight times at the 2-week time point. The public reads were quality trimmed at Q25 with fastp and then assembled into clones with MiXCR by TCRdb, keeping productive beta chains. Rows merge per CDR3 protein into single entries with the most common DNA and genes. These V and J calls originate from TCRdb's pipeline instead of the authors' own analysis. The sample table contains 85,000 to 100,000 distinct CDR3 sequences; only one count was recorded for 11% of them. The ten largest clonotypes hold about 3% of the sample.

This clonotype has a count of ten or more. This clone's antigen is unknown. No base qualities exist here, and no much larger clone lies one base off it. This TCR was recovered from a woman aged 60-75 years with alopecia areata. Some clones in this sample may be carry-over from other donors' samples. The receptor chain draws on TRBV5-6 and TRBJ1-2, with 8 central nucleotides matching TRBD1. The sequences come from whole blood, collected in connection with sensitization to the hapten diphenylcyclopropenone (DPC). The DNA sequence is TGTGCCAGCAGCTTGGGCCAGGGGGCGCGGGGCTACACCTTC. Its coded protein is CASSLGQGARGYTF.